The sequence of this T cell receptor (beta chain) was determined in a study of blood T cell repertoires in COVID-19. The CDR3 loop spans 13 amino acids. The V gene lost 4 bases and the J gene lost 5 bases, with 11 bases spanning the gap. The germline CDR1 and CDR2 sequences are SEHNR and FQNEAQ (reference sequence). Profiled with immunoSEQ multiplex PCR; TCRdb holds only in-frame clones, not every one. The sample lists around 310,000 clones, 90% occurring once. The sequence was obtained from a woman in her thirties or forties with COVID-19, enrolled during active disease. The rearrangement joins TRBV7-9 to TRBJ2-5; D possibly corresponds to TRBD2 (5 bases). The sequenced sample was peripheral blood. CDR3 sequence: CASSSGLPETQYF. CDR3 bases: TGTGCCAGCAGCTCCGGACTCCCGGAGACCCAGTACTTC.